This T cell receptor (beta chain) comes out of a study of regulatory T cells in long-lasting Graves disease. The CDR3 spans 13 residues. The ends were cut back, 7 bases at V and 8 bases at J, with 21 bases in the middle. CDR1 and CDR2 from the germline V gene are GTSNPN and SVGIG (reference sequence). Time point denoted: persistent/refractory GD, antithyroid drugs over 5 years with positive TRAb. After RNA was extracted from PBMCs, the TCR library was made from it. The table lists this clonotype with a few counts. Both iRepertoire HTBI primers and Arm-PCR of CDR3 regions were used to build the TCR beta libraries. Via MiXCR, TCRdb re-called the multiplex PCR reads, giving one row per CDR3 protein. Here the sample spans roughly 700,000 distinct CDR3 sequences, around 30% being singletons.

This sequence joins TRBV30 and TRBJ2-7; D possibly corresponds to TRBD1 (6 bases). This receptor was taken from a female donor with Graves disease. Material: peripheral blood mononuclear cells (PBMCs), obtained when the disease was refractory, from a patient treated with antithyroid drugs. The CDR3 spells CAFSLGDTNKQYF. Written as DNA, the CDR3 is TGTGCCTTCAGTCTGGGGGACACCAATAAGCAGTACTTC. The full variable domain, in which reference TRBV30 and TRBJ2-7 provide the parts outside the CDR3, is SQTIHQWPATLVQPVGSPLSLECTVEGTSNPNLYWYRQAAGRGLQLLFYSVGIGQISSEVPQNLSASRPQDRQFILSSKKLLLSDSGFYLCAFSLGDTNKQYFGPGTRLTVT.